This T cell receptor beta chain originates from a study of response to subunit inactivated influenza vaccine. TCRdb ran MiXCR on the RT-PCR reads and lists one entry per CDR3 protein. The data show roughly 650,000 distinct CDR3 sequences, with approximately 14% seen just once and 7.5% to 8% held by the top ten. This CDR3 spans 17 amino acids. Germline-derived CDR1 and CDR2 are SGHRS and YFSETQ. V was trimmed by 4 bases and J by 2 bases, leaving 18 bases between them. This clonotype was found a few times. The antigen is not known. General study findings and limits: There was a suggestion from the authors that each seasonal influenza vaccination recruits few new T cells.

This clonotype was obtained from a man aged 50 to 59 who received an inactivated influenza vaccine. Sequences were derived from PBMCs from blood, sampled 14 days before vaccination. J is TRBJ2-2 and V is TRBV5-1; perhaps D is TRBD1 or TRBD2 (7 bases each). In DNA, the CDR3 is TGCGCCAGCAGCGGGGAGGGACAGCCTTTCAACACCGGGGAGCTGTTTTTT. This encodes CASSGEGQPFNTGELFF.